These 23 T cell receptor beta chains were all obtained from the same sample, sequenced in a study of cytomegalovirus exposure and HLA in healthy donors. The PCR was carried out with 60 Vbeta primers and 13 Jbeta primers. This table comes from immunoSEQ multiplex PCR, and its TCRdb copy is limited to in-frame clones, with some not included. The table includes around 100,000 clones, around 80% detected once. The material sequenced was PBMCs. The receptors originated from a woman in her thirties or forties in good health and CMV-seronegative.

This rearrangement joins TRBV6-1 to TRBJ2-7; a weak D match, TRBD2 (5 bases). Germline CDR1 and CDR2: MNHNS and SASEGT. V dropped 6 bases and J dropped 1 base, with 16 bases sitting between them. The CDR3 length is 15 residues. The CDR3 spells CASSYEAGGSYEQYF. The CDR3 bases are TGTGCCAGCAGCTACGAGGCGGGCGGATCCTACGAGCAGTACTTC.

This rearrangement joins TRBV18 to TRBJ1-4, with D possibly being TRBD1 (6 bases). The CDR3 has 14 amino acids. V lost 6 bases to trimming and J lost 3 bases, with 11 bases between them. CDR1 KGHSH and CDR2 LQKENI come from the germline V gene. The CDR3 is CASSPGAANEKLFF. CDR3 nucleotides: TGTGCCAGCTCCCCAGGGGCGGCTAATGAAAAACTGTTTTTT.

The chain joins TRBV4-3 to TRBJ1-4, with D uncertain. CDR3 size: 18 residues. Germline CDR1 LGHNA, CDR2 YSLEER. V was cut by 0 bases and J by 3 bases, with 17 bases left in between. The CDR3 here is CASSQDGGRRPANEKLFF. DNA of the CDR3: TGCGCCAGCAGCCAAGATGGAGGCCGACGTCCGGCTAATGAAAAACTGTTTTTT.

The chain recombines TRBV27 with TRBJ2-5; 13 bases agree with TRBD2. CDR3 length: 16 residues. The germline V gene encodes CDR1 MNHEY and CDR2 SMNVEV (reference sequence). After removal of 5 bases from V and 2 bases from J, the junction contained 5 bases not matched to a gene. The CDR3 reads CASSLTSGRRQETQYF. The CDR3 DNA reads as TGTGCCAGCAGTCTGACTAGCGGGAGGCGTCAAGAGACCCAGTACTTC.

The chain joins TRBV10-3 to TRBJ1-1; TRBD1 matches at 7 bases. V shed 8 bases, J shed 1 base, and the junction held 4 bases outside the gene matches. Per germline, CDR1 ENHRY and CDR2 SYGVKD. This CDR3 spans 13 amino acids. CDR3 loop: CAIGGTANTEAFF. The DNA of the CDR3 is TGTGCCATCGGAGGGACAGCGAACACTGAAGCTTTCTTT.

The gene calls are TRBV25-1 and TRBJ2-6, with a possible D match to TRBD1 (5 bases). The V gene's germline CDR1 is MGHDK and CDR2 SYGVNS. With 4 bases removed from V and 0 bases from J, the gap between germline ends came to 10 bases. This CDR3 has 16 residues. CDR3 protein: CASSGTGSSGANVLTF. In nucleotides, the CDR3 is TGTGCCAGCAGTGGAACAGGTTCCTCTGGGGCCAACGTCCTGACTTTC.

The chain has TRBV7-9 and TRBJ2-3; the match to TRBD2 covers 11 bases. J gave up 3 bases and V 8 bases, and 4 bases lay outside the gene matches. There are 14 residues in the CDR3. From germline, CDR1 is SEHNR and CDR2 FQNEAQ (reference sequence). This chain's CDR3 is CASGGTSGTDTQYF. The CDR3 DNA is TGTGCCAGCGGCGGGACTAGCGGTACAGATACGCAGTATTTT. Full variable domain (outside the CDR3, taken from reference TRBV7-9 and TRBJ2-3): DTGVSQNPRHKITKRGQNVTFRCDPISEHNRLYWYRQTLGQGPEFLTYFQNEAQLEKSRLLSDRFSAERPKGSFSTLEIQRTEQGDSAMYLCASGGTSGTDTQYFGPGTRLTVL.

The chain uses TRBV5-1 and TRBJ2-5; 8 positions match TRBD1. The J call may be incorrect, as the DNA end agrees better with TRBJ2-7. Germline V lookup: CDR1 SGHRS, CDR2 YFSETQ. This CDR3 comprises 15 residues. In DNA, the CDR3 is TGCGCCAGCTCCCCTAGGACAGGGAGCTCCTACGAGCAGTACTTC. This codes for CASSPRTGSSYEQYF.

This chain joins TRBV18 and TRBJ2-5; a possible D gene is TRBD2 (6 bases). The CDR3 runs to 14 residues. The V end lost 3 bases, the J end lost 1 base, and 9 bases lay between the germline ends. In germline, CDR1 is KGHSH, CDR2 LQKENI. The CDR3 reads CASSPGGSQETQYF. CDR3 bases: TGTGCCAGCTCACCTGGGGGGTCCCAAGAGACCCAGTACTTC.

This clone has a handful of counts. CDR3 amino acids: CASSRQGVKNTEAFF. CDR3 bases: TGTGCCAGCAGTAGACAGGGGGTTAAGAACACTGAAGCTTTCTTT. The chain links TRBV2 to TRBJ1-1; 9 positions match TRBD1. V lost 5 bases to trimming and J lost 1 base; unmatched junction nucleotides: 5. The germline CDR1 and CDR2 sequences are SNHLY and FYNNEI. This CDR3 contains 15 residues.

The chain has TRBV7-2 and TRBJ1-3; D may be TRBD1 (5 bases). Germline CDR1 SGHTA, CDR2 FQGNSA. Between the trimmed V and J ends, which lost 1 base and 9 bases, there was a span of 10 bases. This CDR3 is built from 13 residues. The CDR3 DNA reads TGTGCCAGCAGCTTAGGGCCGGGGGGCACCATATATTTT. This codes for CASSLGPGGTIYF. Together with reference TRBV7-2 and TRBJ1-3, the CDR3 gives the full variable domain: GAGVSQSPSNKVTEKGKDVELRCDPISGHTALYWYRQSLGQGLEFLIYFQGNSAPDKSGLPSDRFSAERTGGSVSTLTIQRTQQEDSAVYLCASSLGPGGTIYFGEGSWLTVV.

The chain has TRBV27 and TRBJ1-4; D possibly corresponds to TRBD1 (5 bases). Germline V CDR1 and CDR2: MNHEY, SMNVEV (reference sequence). V lost 5 bases to trimming and J lost 4 bases, with 20 bases between them. This CDR3 is built from 17 residues. The CDR3 here is CASSARGYSPFNEKLFF. Written as DNA, the CDR3 is TGTGCCAGCAGTGCCCGGGGGTACTCGCCATTTAATGAAAAACTGTTTTTT.

This clone was seen a few times. This chain uses TRBV6-1 with TRBJ2-3; no clear D. Germline assignment: CDR1 MNHNS and CDR2 SASEGT. The germline V and J ends were trimmed by 4 bases and 7 bases, with 15 bases remaining between them. This CDR3 is built from 14 residues. The CDR3 here is CASSVDKSFYTQYF. CDR3 DNA sequence: TGTGCCAGCAGTGTCGATAAGAGCTTCTATACGCAGTATTTT.

The chain recombines TRBV30 with TRBJ1-2, with 8 bases fitting TRBD1. Germline CDR1 is GTSNPN and CDR2 is SVGIG (reference sequence). The junction had 13 bases not matched to a gene; V was cut back by 5 bases and J by 8 bases. The CDR3 runs to 14 residues. CDR3 in DNA: TGTGCCTGGGGCCCCACCGGACAGGGTGAGGGCTACACCTTC. Amino acid sequence: CAWGPTGQGEGYTF.

The chain recombines TRBV7-9 with TRBJ2-2, with 10 bases lining up with TRBD2. Germline CDR1 SEHNR, CDR2 FQNEAQ (reference sequence). V gave up 5 bases and J gave up 8 bases; unmatched junction bases: 8. The CDR3 sequence is 15 residues long. CDR3 DNA: TGTGCCAGCAGCAACAGCGGGAGGGGGACTGGGGAGCTGTTTTTT. Its protein is CASSNSGRGTGELFF. The full variable domain, completed using reference TRBV7-9 and TRBJ2-2, is DTGVSQNPRHKITKRGQNVTFRCDPISEHNRLYWYRQTLGQGPEFLTYFQNEAQLEKSRLLSDRFSAERPKGSFSTLEIQRTEQGDSAMYLCASSNSGRGTGELFFGEGSRLTVL.

The CDR3 protein is CASSDTRDKASEQYF. The CDR3 DNA reads TGTGCCAGCAGCGATACCCGGGACAAGGCCTCCGAGCAGTACTTC. V usage is TRBV2 and J usage is TRBJ2-7; possible D gene TRBD1, 6 bases. Germline values: CDR1 SNHLY, CDR2 FYNNEI. There are 15 residues in the CDR3. V dropped 6 bases and J dropped 6 bases, with 21 bases sitting between them.

The V call is TRBV6-1, the J call TRBJ2-2; TRBD2 aligns across 8 bases. The CDR3 sequence is 16 residues long. The J segment lost 3 bases and the V segment lost 2 bases, leaving 5 bases of the junction unmatched. Looked up from germline, CDR1 is MNHNS and CDR2 is SASEGT. The CDR3: CASSERGGADTGELFF. The CDR3 DNA sequence: TGTGCCAGCAGTGAACGGGGGGGCGCGGACACCGGGGAGCTGTTTTTT.

Here the CDR3 reads CASSYRASSYEQYF. The CDR3 DNA is TGTGCCAGCAGCTACCGTGCGTCCTCCTACGAGCAGTACTTC. J is TRBJ2-7 and V is TRBV7-9; D uncertain. Trimming shortened V by 4 bases and J by 0 bases, and 10 bases separated the two germline ends. The CDR3 consists of 14 residues. Germline-derived CDR1 and CDR2 are SEHNR and FQNEAQ (reference sequence).

J is TRBJ2-7 and V is TRBV7-2; perhaps TRBD2 as D (6 bases). V was shortened by 4 bases and J by 2 bases, with 18 bases between the two germline ends. The CDR3 contains 16 residues. The germline V gene encodes CDR1 SGHTA and CDR2 FQGNSA. DNA for the CDR3: TGTGCCAGCAGCTCCCCCTCGGGGGAGTTAGCCTACGAGCAGTACTTC. This sequence encodes CASSSPSGELAYEQYF.

The V and J genes are TRBV6-6 and TRBJ1-5; 8 positions match TRBD1. V was clipped by 2 bases and J by 7 bases; unmatched bases: 4. This CDR3 has 14 residues. Germline V gene lookup returns CDR1 MNHNY and CDR2 SVGAGI (reference sequence). The CDR3 loop reads CASSYGTGGQPQHF. CDR3 nucleotide sequence: TGTGCCAGCAGTTACGGGACAGGAGGACAGCCCCAGCATTTT.

This clone appeared a single time. This sequence joins TRBV18 and TRBJ2-1, with D possibly matching TRBD1 (6 bases). The V gene's germline CDR1 is KGHSH and CDR2 LQKENI. This CDR3 has 15 amino acids. Trimming cost V 5 bases and J 3 bases, with 14 bases left between them. CDR3 bases: TGTGCCAGCTCAACCCGGACGGGACACTACAATGAGCAGTTCTTC. Translated: CASSTRTGHYNEQFF.

V and J are TRBV5-4 and TRBJ2-5; D is ambiguous. V was cut by 0 bases and J by 5 bases, with 11 bases left in between. This CDR3 has 14 amino acids. The germline CDR1 and CDR2 sequences are SGHNT and YYREEE (reference sequence). The CDR3 loop reads CASSLDRYLETQYF. CDR3 in DNA: TGTGCCAGCAGCTTGGATCGGTATCTTGAGACCCAGTACTTC. Based on the CDR3 plus reference TRBV5-4 and TRBJ2-5, the full variable domain is ETGVTQSPTHLIKTRGQQVTLRCSSQSGHNTVSWYQQALGQGPQFIFQYYREEENGRGNFPPRFSGLQFPNYSSELNVNALELDDSALYLCASSLDRYLETQYFGPGTRLLVL.

This clone was picked up one time. J is TRBJ1-2 and V is TRBV27; 7 bases align to TRBD1. This CDR3 comprises 16 residues. V gave up 2 bases and J gave up 11 bases; unmatched junction bases: 17. In germline, CDR1 is MNHEY, CDR2 SMNVEV (reference sequence). The CDR3 protein is CASSLTGTAGRYAYTF. The CDR3 nucleotides read TGTGCCAGCAGTTTAACGGGGACAGCCGGCCGGTATGCTTACACCTTC.